These 13 T cell receptor beta chains originate from one sample sequenced in a study of T cell changes during pregnancy in multiple sclerosis. Generated by immunoSEQ multiplex PCR, the TCRdb table keeps only in-frame clones and is missing some. The table records several thousand clones, nearly 90% of them present only once. The sequences come from CD8+ T cells from peripheral blood mononuclear cells, collected in the first trimester of pregnancy. These receptors originate from a female donor in good health, enrolled as a control in a pregnancy study.

This clone was seen only a few times. The CDR3 DNA sequence: TGCAGCGCCCGGGACTGGGCGTTCGAGCAGTACTTC. Amino acid sequence: CSARDWAFEQYF. The chain uses TRBV29-1 and TRBJ2-7; TRBD2 might be the D (6 bases). This CDR3 is 12 amino acids long. V gave up 7 bases and J gave up 6 bases, with 16 bases separating them. Germline V gene sequence: CDR1 SQVTM, CDR2 ANQGSEA.

The gene calls are TRBV11-3 and TRBJ1-2, with 9 bases aligning to TRBD1. Trimming removed 5 bases from V and 4 bases from J; junction bases left unmatched: 5. The CDR3 runs to 14 residues. Germline V gene data show CDR1 as SGHNT and CDR2 as YENEEA. The CDR3 coding sequence is TGTGCCAGCAGCCCCGGGACAGGGATCTATGGCTACACCTTC. Its translation: CASSPGTGIYGYTF.

Written as DNA, the CDR3 is TGTGCCAGCAGTGAGGGGGACGGGGAGCTGTTTTTT. Protein sequence: CASSEGDGELFF. This chain joins TRBV5-4 and TRBJ2-2, with D possibly matching TRBD1 (6 bases). The CDR3 extends over 12 amino acids. Germline loops: CDR1 SGHNT, CDR2 YYREEE (reference sequence). Trimming took 5 bases from V and 7 from J, leaving 9 bases between them.

This chain connects TRBV27 to TRBJ2-2, with 7 bases aligning to TRBD2. Looked up from germline, CDR1 is MNHEY and CDR2 is SMNVEV (reference sequence). With 5 bases clipped from V and 3 bases from J, the junction kept 3 bases outside the gene matches. The CDR3 covers 14 residues. As DNA, the CDR3 is TGTGCCAGCAGTCCCGGACTAGACACCGGGGAGCTGTTTTTT. The encoded protein is CASSPGLDTGELFF.

The chain carries TRBV13 and TRBJ2-6; D possibly corresponds to TRBD1 (6 bases). CDR1 and CDR2 (germline): PRHDT, FYEKMQ (reference sequence). Trimming pared 3 bases from V and 1 base from J, leaving 16 bases between. The CDR3 covers 18 residues. DNA of the CDR3: TGTGCCAGCAGCTTTCGCCTGGGGGCGCGATCTGGGGCCAACGTCCTGACTTTC. This translates into CASSFRLGARSGANVLTF.

The rearrangement links TRBV28 to TRBJ2-2; 15 bases are shared with TRBD2. V was pared by 7 bases and J by 7 bases, with 7 bases of the junction left unmatched. Germline CDR1 MDHEN, CDR2 SYDVKM. The length of the CDR3 is 16 residues. Here the CDR3 reads CASTDPGLAGGGELFF. CDR3 bases: TGTGCCAGCACGGATCCGGGACTAGCGGGGGGCGGGGAGCTGTTTTTT.

V is TRBV7-9 and J is TRBJ1-2, with TRBD1 identical over 10 bases. The J segment lost 6 bases and the V segment lost 5 bases, leaving 3 bases of the junction unmatched. Germline V gene lookup returns CDR1 SEHNR and CDR2 FQNEAQ (reference sequence). CDR3 length equals 13 residues. CDR3 in amino acids: CASSGTGANGYTF. The CDR3 DNA sequence: TGTGCCAGCAGCGGGACAGGGGCGAATGGCTACACCTTC. Supplemented by reference TRBV7-9 and TRBJ1-2, the full variable domain reads DTGVSQNPRHKITKRGQNVTFRCDPISEHNRLYWYRQTLGQGPEFLTYFQNEAQLEKSRLLSDRFSAERPKGSFSTLEIQRTEQGDSAMYLCASSGTGANGYTFGSGTRLTVV.

This chain links TRBV19 with TRBJ2-7; the match to TRBD1 covers 7 bases. Trimming took 5 bases from V and 3 from J; bases not matched to a gene: 7. Germline-derived CDR1 and CDR2 are LNHDA and SQIVND (reference sequence). The CDR3 extends over 14 amino acids. The CDR3 nucleotides read TGTGCCAGTAGTGCCGGACAGGCCAGCTACGAGCAGTACTTC. Encoded protein: CASSAGQASYEQYF.

V is TRBV27 and J is TRBJ2-7, with 11 bases matching TRBD1. CDR1 and CDR2 from the germline V gene are MNHEY and SMNVEV (reference sequence). The CDR3 has 15 amino acids. Germline trimming cut 0 bases from V and 3 bases from J; bases unmatched to any gene: 1. The CDR3 coding sequence is TGTGCCAGCAGTTTATCCGGGACAGGGGGCTACGAGCAGTACTTC. This encodes CASSLSGTGGYEQYF.

The V gene is TRBV10-3, the J gene TRBJ2-2; D is perhaps TRBD1 (5 bases). Germline assignment: CDR1 ENHRY and CDR2 SYGVKD. The CDR3 covers 15 residues. V gave up 2 bases and J gave up 2 bases, with 9 bases separating them. Here the CDR3 reads CAISEETANTGELFF. CDR3 sequence (DNA): TGTGCCATCAGTGAGGAGACAGCAAACACCGGGGAGCTGTTTTTT.

The V and J genes are TRBV6-4 and TRBJ2-3, with 13 nucleotides matching TRBD2. Per germline, CDR1 MRHNA and CDR2 SNTAGT. This CDR3 spans 17 amino acids. The V gene end was trimmed by 2 bases and the J gene end by 4 bases; junction bases not matched to a gene: 6. In DNA, the CDR3 is TGTGCCAGCAGTGACGGCACTAGCGGGGGGGCATCAGATACGCAGTATTTT. This gives the protein CASSDGTSGGASDTQYF.

The chain joins TRBV19 to TRBJ1-5; D remains ambiguous. This CDR3 comprises 15 residues. The V gene lost 1 base and the J gene lost 9 bases, with 16 bases spanning the gap. CDR1 is LNHDA, CDR2 SQIVND, per germline (reference sequence). CDR3 loop: CASSIGPPGLRPQHF. DNA of the CDR3: TGTGCCAGTAGTATAGGGCCTCCGGGGTTAAGGCCCCAGCATTTT.

The rearrangement uses TRBV19 and TRBJ1-2; 9 bases agree with TRBD1. The CDR3 sequence is 15 residues long. Losses at the gene ends were 5 bases for V and 6 bases for J; bases not matched to a gene: 10. CDR1 and CDR2 (germline): LNHDA, SQIVND (reference sequence). CDR3 bases: TGTGCCAGTAGTGCCTCACGGACAGGGGTTAATGGCTACACCTTC. Translated: CASSASRTGVNGYTF.